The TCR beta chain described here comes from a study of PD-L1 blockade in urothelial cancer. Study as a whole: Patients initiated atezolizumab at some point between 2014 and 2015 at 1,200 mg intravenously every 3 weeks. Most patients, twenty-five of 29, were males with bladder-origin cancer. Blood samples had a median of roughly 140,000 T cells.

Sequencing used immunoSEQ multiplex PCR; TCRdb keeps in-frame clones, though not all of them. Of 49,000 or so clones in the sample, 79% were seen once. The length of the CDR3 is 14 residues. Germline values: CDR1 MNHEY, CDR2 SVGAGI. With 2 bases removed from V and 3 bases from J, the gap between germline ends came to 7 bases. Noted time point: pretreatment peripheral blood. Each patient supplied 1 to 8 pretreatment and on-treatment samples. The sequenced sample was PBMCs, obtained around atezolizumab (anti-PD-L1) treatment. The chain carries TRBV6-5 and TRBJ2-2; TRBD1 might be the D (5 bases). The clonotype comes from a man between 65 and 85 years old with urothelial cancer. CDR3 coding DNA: TGTGCCAGCAGTTACGGGGCGGACACCGGGGAGCTGTTTTTT. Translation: CASSYGADTGELFF.